Below, 2 T cell receptor beta chains from the same sample are listed, as sequenced in a study of T cells after posttransplantation cyclophosphamide. Libraries were prepared by immunoSEQ multiplex PCR; TCRdb keeps only in-frame clonotypes and omits some of them. Singletons are absent from the sample, which has tens of thousands of clones. The sequenced sample consisted of PBMCs. The receptors shown here come from a man aged 50-60 years in good health, CMV-negative, and a related stem cell transplant donor.

This clone was seen many times. The chain is built from TRBV27 and TRBJ2-1; 7 bases agree with TRBD2. Germline CDR1 MNHEY, CDR2 SMNVEV (reference sequence). The CDR3 runs to 17 residues. V lost 0 bases, J lost 7 bases, and 12 bases stayed unmatched. CDR3 in amino acids: CASSLSIAGGWGNEQFF. The CDR3 DNA reads as TGTGCCAGCAGTTTATCGATAGCGGGTGGTTGGGGTAATGAGCAGTTCTTC.

V is TRBV7-3 and J is TRBJ2-7; TRBD1 matches 7 bases. The ends lost 5 bases at V and 2 bases at J; junction bases unmatched: 6. The CDR3 is 14 residues long. The germline V gene encodes CDR1 SGHTA and CDR2 FQGTGA. The CDR3 DNA is TGTGCCAGCAGCATATGGACAGGAGCCTACGAGCAGTACTTC. Translation: CASSIWTGAYEQYF.